This entry features one TCR beta chain sequence. Its antigen is still unknown. The data are from a study of OX40 agonist ivuxolimab in advanced cancers. Study summary: Two patients with cutaneous melanoma and one with hepatocellular carcinoma, three in total, showed partial responses. Study outcomes and limitations: Clonal expansion was among the lowest in partial responders at 0.1-3.0 mg/kg, especially CD8+.

The length of the CDR3 is 14 residues. CDR1 KGHSH and CDR2 LQKENI come from the germline V gene. Trimming took off 6 bases at V and 6 bases at J, with 18 bases between the two ends. This table comes from immunoSEQ multiplex PCR, and its TCRdb copy is limited to in-frame clones, with some not included. The profile covers 100,000 or so clones, with approximately 90% appearing a single time and more than 0.6% taken by the ten largest. The clonotype comes from an adult with an advanced solid tumor such as melanoma, head and neck, liver or kidney cancer. The starting material was CD4+ or CD8+ T cells sorted from blood, obtained in a trial of the OX40 agonist ivuxolimab. The J gene is TRBJ2-7, the V gene TRBV18; D is uncertain. DNA of the CDR3: TGTGCCAGCTCCCTGCAAACTCAGGCTTCCGAGCAGTACTTC. Translation gives CASSLQTQASEQYF.